The next 27 T cell receptor beta chains were all read from a single sample in a study of cytomegalovirus exposure and HLA in healthy donors. Use of 60 Vbeta and 13 Jbeta primers characterized the PCR. Assay used: immunoSEQ multiplex PCR; TCRdb lists only in-frame clones, some missing. Here the sample spans 200,000 or so clones, approximately 78% being singletons. The sequencing sample was made of PBMCs. The receptor set was obtained from a woman aged 50 to 65 in good health and CMV-seropositive.

The genes are TRBV4-3 and TRBJ2-6; weak D call: TRBD1 (6 bases). V shed 0 bases and J shed 1 base, with 19 bases lying between them. In germline, CDR1 is LGHNA, CDR2 YSLEER. CDR3 size: 20 residues. For the CDR3, the DNA is TGCGCCAGCAGCCAAGATGGGTCGGGCAGGGGTCCTTCTGGGGCCAACGTCCTGACTTTC. The encoded protein is CASSQDGSGRGPSGANVLTF.

The rearrangement uses TRBV28 and TRBJ2-3; D not certain. The CDR3 has 13 amino acids. V lost 7 bases, J lost 1 base, and 9 bases lay in between. Germline loops: CDR1 MDHEN, CDR2 SYDVKM. CDR3 in amino acids: CASTQTGTDTQYF. CDR3 nucleotide sequence: TGTGCCAGCACGCAAACGGGCACAGATACGCAGTATTTT.

V is TRBV18 and J is TRBJ2-5; 9 bases line up with TRBD1. This CDR3 comprises 15 residues. The ends lost 3 bases at V and 1 base at J; junction bases unmatched: 3. CDR1 and CDR2 from the germline V gene are KGHSH and LQKENI. CDR3 bases: TGTGCCAGCTCACCCTCGACAGGGGGCCAAGAGACCCAGTACTTC. It codes for CASSPSTGGQETQYF.

V gene TRBV5-8 combines with J gene TRBJ2-1, with TRBD1 matching over 9 bases. Germline V gene sequence: CDR1 SGHTS, CDR2 YDEGEE. Trimming removed 3 bases from V and 8 bases from J; junction bases left unmatched: 12. The CDR3 length is 16 residues. The CDR3 protein is CASSSPRDREADEQFF. CDR3 nucleotides: TGTGCCAGCAGCTCCCCCCGGGACAGGGAGGCGGATGAGCAGTTCTTC.

The chain recombines TRBV15 with TRBJ2-5; 9 positions agree with TRBD1. V dropped 5 bases and J dropped 4; count of bases not matched to a gene: 2. The germline V gene encodes CDR1 LNHNV and CDR2 YYDKDF (reference sequence). This CDR3 spans 13 amino acids. The CDR3 sequence is CATSRDRAETQYF. In DNA, the CDR3 is TGTGCCACCAGCCGGGACAGGGCAGAGACCCAGTACTTC.

This chain's CDR3 is CANQRGGANYGYTF. CDR3 DNA: TGTGCCAACCAACGGGGGGGCGCTAACTATGGCTACACCTTC. The chain is built from TRBV30 and TRBJ1-2; D is possibly TRBD1 (6 bases). Trimming stripped 8 bases from V and 0 bases from J, with 16 bases between. The CDR3 is 14 residues long. From germline, CDR1 is GTSNPN and CDR2 SVGIG (reference sequence).

This chain links TRBV19 with TRBJ2-2; TRBD1 matches at 10 bases. Germline V gene sequence: CDR1 LNHDA, CDR2 SQIVND (reference sequence). The length of the CDR3 is 17 residues. Trimming at V came to 0 bases and at J to 3 bases, leaving 4 bases not matched to a gene. CDR3 coding DNA: TGTGCCAGTAGTATAGACGAGACAGGGGGCCACACCGGGGAGCTGTTTTTT. As protein: CASSIDETGGHTGELFF.

The chain is built from TRBV11-2 and TRBJ1-2; 9 bases are shared with TRBD1. Germline loops: CDR1 SGHAT, CDR2 FQNNGV. V lost 2 bases to trimming and J lost 7 bases; unmatched junction nucleotides: 5. The CDR3 sequence is 14 residues long. As DNA, the CDR3 is TGTGCCAGCAGCTTATCACAGGGGGCGGGTGGCTACACCTTC. Translating gives CASSLSQGAGGYTF.

CDR3 residues: CASRWGFPASQPQHF. Written as DNA, the CDR3 is TGTGCCAGCAGGTGGGGCTTTCCAGCCTCTCAGCCCCAGCATTTT. This chain uses TRBV28 with TRBJ1-5; D is possibly TRBD1 (5 bases). CDR3 length: 15 amino acids. Germline V CDR1 and CDR2: MDHEN, SYDVKM. Trimming pared 6 bases from V and 6 bases from J, leaving 18 bases between.

Here the CDR3 reads CASSLGQSPYNEQFF. The CDR3 bases are TGTGCCAGCTCCCTTGGGCAAAGCCCCTACAATGAGCAGTTCTTC. The chain carries TRBV18 and TRBJ2-1; no clear D. The CDR3 loop spans 15 amino acids. The V gene's germline CDR1 is KGHSH and CDR2 LQKENI. Trimming shortened V by 6 bases and J by 2 bases, and 14 bases separated the two germline ends.

The chain joins TRBV5-1 to TRBJ2-5; maybe TRBD1 (5 bases). Germline lookup yields CDR1 SGHRS and CDR2 YFSETQ. This CDR3 has 15 amino acids. Trimming left V 4 bases short and J 5 bases short, with 18 bases between. The CDR3 loop is CASSISRVSEETQYF. The CDR3 nucleotides are TGCGCCAGCAGCATATCCAGGGTCTCGGAGGAGACCCAGTACTTC.

The gene calls are TRBV27 and TRBJ1-2; D might be TRBD1 (5 bases). Germline V CDR1 and CDR2: MNHEY, SMNVEV (reference sequence). V dropped 2 bases and J dropped 8 bases, with 18 bases sitting between them. This CDR3 has 15 residues. For the CDR3, the DNA is TGTGCCAGCAGTTTAACCTTTCAGGGCTTGGGCGGCTACACCTTC. This sequence encodes CASSLTFQGLGGYTF.

V usage is TRBV7-6 and J usage is TRBJ2-1; 13 bases match TRBD2. Looked up from germline, CDR1 is SGHVS and CDR2 is FNYEAQ. V lost 5 bases and J lost 5; bases outside the gene matches: 9. The CDR3 consists of 17 residues. The CDR3 here is CASSPGLAGALDNEQFF. The CDR3 nucleotides read TGTGCCAGCAGCCCTGGACTAGCGGGGGCCCTTGACAATGAGCAGTTCTTC. Supplemented by reference TRBV7-6 and TRBJ2-1, the full variable domain reads GAGVSQSPRYKVTKRGQDVALRCDPISGHVSLYWYRQALGQGPEFLTYFNYEAQQDKSGLPNDRFSAERPEGSISTLTIQRTEQRDSAMYRCASSPGLAGALDNEQFFGPGTRLTVL.

This chain connects TRBV7-2 to TRBJ2-5; 16 positions match TRBD2. This CDR3 contains 16 residues. The germline V gene has CDR1 SGHTA and CDR2 FQGNSA. CDR3 bases: TGTGGGTCAGGGACTAGCGGGGGGGCCGGTCAAGAGACCCAGTACTTC. Translating it yields CGSGTSGGAGQETQYF. The whole variable domain, remainder taken from reference TRBV7-2 and TRBJ2-5, is GAGVSQSPSNKVTEKGKDVELRCDPISGHTALYWYRQSLGQGLEFLIYFQGNSAPDKSGLPSDRFSAERTGGSVSTLTIQRTQQEDSAVYLCGSGTSGGAGQETQYFGPGTRLLVL.

This rearrangement joins TRBV4-1 to TRBJ1-6, with D unresolved. V gave up 6 bases and J gave up 9 bases, with 18 bases separating them. The CDR3 sequence is 15 residues long. The germline gives CDR1 MGHRA, CDR2 YSYEKL. The CDR3 DNA sequence: TGCGCCAGCAGACGTGACTCTTTCCCGGTTTCACCCCTCCACTTT. It specifies CASRRDSFPVSPLHF.

This chain joins TRBV4-3 and TRBJ1-6; no clear D gene. Germline CDR1 reads LGHNA; CDR2 reads YSLEER. Between the trimmed V and J ends, which lost 0 bases and 8 bases, there was a span of 5 bases. The CDR3 contains 13 residues. This CDR3 reads CASSQEEDSPLHF. The CDR3 DNA follows: TGCGCCAGCAGCCAAGAGGAGGATTCACCCCTCCACTTT.

The rearrangement uses TRBV5-6 and TRBJ2-3; the D is unclear. The CDR3 runs to 13 residues. In germline, CDR1 is SGHDT, CDR2 YYEEEE. V lost 0 bases, J lost 2 bases, and 4 bases lay in between. In nucleotides, the CDR3 is TGTGCCAGCAGCTTGGCAGACACAGATACGCAGTATTTT. Translated: CASSLADTDTQYF.

A remark on this clone: One junction end disagrees with the germline gene, perhaps due to a read error. The chain combines TRBV7-9 with TRBJ2-1; unclear D gene. This CDR3 region has 14 residues. The germline CDR1 and CDR2 sequences are SEHNR and FQNEAQ (reference sequence). CDR3 coding DNA: TGTGCCAGCAGCCAAACTACTTACTACGATGAGCAGTTCTTC. Its translation is CASSQTTYYDEQFF.

Only a few counts were recorded for this clone. The gene calls are TRBV7-9 and TRBJ2-3; D ambiguous. The CDR3 length is 14 residues. Trimming took 0 bases from V and 5 from J, leaving 9 bases between them. CDR1 is SEHNR and CDR2 is FQNEAQ in the germline V gene (reference sequence). Written as DNA, the CDR3 is TGTGCCAGCAGCTTAGCAGAGGCTTTAGATACGCAGTATTTT. Protein sequence: CASSLAEALDTQYF.

The chain employs TRBV10-3 and TRBJ1-2; possibly TRBD1 for D (6 bases). Trimming shortened V by 6 bases and J by 1 base, and 18 bases separated the two germline ends. This CDR3 region has 16 residues. CDR1 is ENHRY and CDR2 is SYGVKD in the germline V gene. This CDR3 is CAISPWEGGSNYGYTF. CDR3 sequence (DNA): TGTGCCATCAGCCCGTGGGAAGGGGGAAGTAACTATGGCTACACCTTC.

In this sample, this clone turned up a few times. The J gene is TRBJ1-2, the V gene TRBV10-3, with 7 bases lining up with TRBD1. The germline V gene has CDR1 ENHRY and CDR2 SYGVKD. The CDR3 is 13 amino acids. V was pared by 3 bases and J by 8 bases, with 6 bases of the junction left unmatched. CDR3 protein: CAISEGDSKGYTF. CDR3 coding DNA: TGTGCCATCAGTGAAGGGGACAGTAAGGGCTACACCTTC.

The rearrangement uses TRBV5-1 and TRBJ2-1, with 8 bases fitting TRBD1. CDR3 length: 16 residues. The V segment lost 2 bases and the J segment 0 bases; nucleotides outside the gene matches: 4. The germline gives CDR1 SGHRS, CDR2 YFSETQ. The CDR3 protein is CASSLEQGGSYNEQFF. The CDR3 DNA reads TGCGCCAGCAGCTTAGAACAGGGGGGCTCCTACAATGAGCAGTTCTTC.

The J gene is TRBJ2-5, the V gene TRBV4-3; D perhaps matches TRBD1 (5 bases). CDR1 LGHNA and CDR2 YSLEER come from the germline V gene. The V and J ends lost 0 bases and 5 bases respectively, with 19 bases between them. CDR3 length: 17 amino acids. As DNA, the CDR3 is TGCGCCAGCAGCCAAGACCTGATAAATAGGGGCCGTGAGACCCAGTACTTC. It is translated as CASSQDLINRGRETQYF.

CDR3 region: CASSWTGGASSGANVLTF. The CDR3 nucleotides read TGTGCCAGCTCATGGACAGGGGGCGCGTCATCTGGGGCCAACGTCCTGACTTTC. This chain joins TRBV5-6 and TRBJ2-6; 11 bases align to TRBD1. From germline, CDR1 is SGHDT and CDR2 YYEEEE. V shed 7 bases, J shed 1 base, and the junction held 10 bases outside the gene matches. The CDR3 spans 18 residues.

In the case of this clone: At one boundary the junction diverges from the germline segment, which might be a read error. The CDR3 is CASSPIRSGANGLTF. The CDR3 DNA sequence: TGTGCCAGCAGTCCCATCCGCTCTGGGGCCAACGGCCTGACTTTC. V and J are TRBV27 and TRBJ2-6; TRBD1 might be the D (5 bases). CDR1 is MNHEY, CDR2 SMNVEV, per germline (reference sequence). CDR3 size: 15 residues.

The chain links TRBV5-4 to TRBJ1-4; 7 nucleotides align to TRBD1. This CDR3 comprises 13 residues. The V segment lost 0 bases and the J segment 8 bases; nucleotides outside the gene matches: 1. CDR1 is SGHNT, CDR2 YYREEE, per germline (reference sequence). CDR3 amino acids: CASSLGQGEKLFF. CDR3 nucleotides: TGTGCCAGCAGCTTGGGACAGGGCGAAAAACTGTTTTTT.

The chain employs TRBV5-1 and TRBJ2-5, with no clear D. V was pared by 0 bases and J by 4 bases, with 13 bases between. Germline assignment: CDR1 SGHRS and CDR2 YFSETQ. The CDR3 length is 15 residues. CDR3 sequence: CASSLEGVGVETQYF. CDR3 in DNA: TGCGCCAGCAGCTTGGAAGGTGTCGGAGTAGAGACCCAGTACTTC.